This T cell receptor (beta chain) derives from a study of T cell responses to AZD1222 COVID-19 vaccine. Study-wide points: Nearly half of spike-specific TCRs reportedly go after variant regions that carry no mutations. With two AZD1222 doses given, Spike-specific TCR breadth and depth both rose. Samples come after the peak T cell response, not at day 14.

The assay was immunoSEQ multiplex PCR, and TCRdb's table has in-frame clones only and misses some. The repertoire has about 180,000 clones, around 88% of them found once; the top ten carry 9.5% to 13%. Combined were second doses at about 4 or about 12 weeks. On this clone: Its antigen is unknown.

This CDR3 has 18 residues. The sequences come from peripheral blood, collected 28 days after the second AZD1222 dose. This receptor was obtained from an adult who received the AZD1222 COVID-19 vaccine. The V and J genes are TRBV21-1 and TRBJ1-2; no DNA check was done on the table's D call, TRBD1. TRBV21-1 is described as a pseudogene. CDR3 loop: CASSKVRRDRCVAIGYTF. For the CDR3, the DNA is TGTGCCAGCAGCAAAGTTAGGCGGGACAGGTGTGTGGCTATAGGCTACACCTTC.